Below are 9 T cell receptor beta chains sequenced from a single sample in a study of cytomegalovirus exposure and HLA in healthy donors. A multiplex PCR was run with 60 Vbeta primers and 13 Jbeta primers. The repertoire was sequenced with immunoSEQ multiplex PCR; TCRdb's copy has only in-frame clones and lacks some. The table includes about 82,000 clones, about 71% detected once. The sequencing sample was made of PBMCs. The source is a man in his 60s in good health and CMV-seronegative.

With regard to this clone: The sample has other DNA sequences that encode this CDR3 too. This chain connects TRBV29-1 to TRBJ2-1, with 11 bases that match TRBD2. V was pared by 5 bases and J by 1 base, with 4 bases of the junction left unmatched. The length of the CDR3 is 15 residues. Germline V gene lookup returns CDR1 SQVTM and CDR2 ANQGSEA. The CDR3 protein is CSVTSGSRSYNEQFF. CDR3 coding DNA: TGCAGCGTTACTAGCGGGAGTAGGTCCTACAATGAGCAGTTCTTC.

This chain uses TRBV7-2 with TRBJ2-5; a weak D match, TRBD1 (6 bases). CDR1 is SGHTA and CDR2 is FQGNSA in the germline V gene. V lost 6 bases and J 7 bases, leaving 18 bases between the germline ends. The CDR3 has 14 amino acids. The CDR3 bases are TGTGCCAGCAGTAAAAACAGGGACCAGGGGACCCAGTACTTC. Translated: CASSKNRDQGTQYF.

The chain couples TRBV7-2 to TRBJ1-5, with a tentative D call TRBD1 (5 bases). Between the trimmed V and J ends, which lost 4 bases and 1 base, there was a span of 11 bases. CDR1 SGHTA and CDR2 FQGNSA come from the germline V gene. The CDR3 length is 15 residues. CDR3 nucleotides: TGTGCCAGCAGCTGGGGGGGAGGGAGCAATCAGCCCCAGCATTTT. Protein product: CASSWGGGSNQPQHF.

This clone came up once. The chain has TRBV28 and TRBJ2-1, with unresolved D. The CDR3 contains 12 residues. The ends were cut back, 5 bases at V and 7 bases at J, with 9 bases in the middle. Germline CDR1 reads MDHEN; CDR2 reads SYDVKM. In DNA, the CDR3 is TGTGCCAGCAGTGAACAGACGAATGAGCAGTTCTTC. Translation gives CASSEQTNEQFF.

This chain joins TRBV9 and TRBJ2-5; D is uncertain. This CDR3 spans 13 amino acids. The germline gives CDR1 SGDLS, CDR2 YYNGEE. V gave up 0 bases and J gave up 4 bases, with 7 bases separating them. The CDR3 DNA follows: TGTGCCAGCAGCGTAGCTCTAGGAGAGACCCAGTACTTC. Residues: CASSVALGETQYF.

The gene calls are TRBV11-2 and TRBJ2-1, with D maybe TRBD2 (6 bases). Germline lookup yields CDR1 SGHAT and CDR2 FQNNGV. The CDR3 consists of 12 residues. V lost 4 bases and J lost 12, with 13 bases in between. As DNA, the CDR3 is TGTGCCAGCAGCTCGCGGGACTCCCGGCAGTTCTTC. This sequence encodes CASSSRDSRQFF.

The gene calls are TRBV5-4 and TRBJ2-5; 11 bases are shared with TRBD1. The length of the CDR3 is 15 residues. In germline, CDR1 is SGHNT, CDR2 YYREEE (reference sequence). With V trimmed by 4 bases and J by 5 bases, 7 bases remained unmatched. The DNA for the CDR3 is TGTGCCAGCAGCCCGGACAGGGGGCAATGGGAGACCCAGTACTTC. Protein sequence: CASSPDRGQWETQYF.

The chain uses TRBV5-1 and TRBJ2-3; D is ambiguous. Trimming shortened V by 0 bases and J by 0 bases, and 8 bases separated the two germline ends. CDR3 length: 15 amino acids. CDR1 is SGHRS and CDR2 is YFSETQ in the germline V gene. CDR3 protein: CASSLDIPSTDTQYF. The CDR3 nucleotides read TGCGCCAGCAGCTTGGACATCCCCAGCACAGATACGCAGTATTTT.

The chain has TRBV7-6 and TRBJ2-3; TRBD2 might be the D (5 bases). Germline assignment: CDR1 SGHVS and CDR2 FNYEAQ. Trimming took off 2 bases at V and 2 bases at J, with 11 bases between the two ends. The CDR3 has 15 amino acids. Written as DNA, the CDR3 is TGTGCCAGCAGCTTACTAGCCTACACCACAGATACGCAGTATTTT. This translates into CASSLLAYTTDTQYF.